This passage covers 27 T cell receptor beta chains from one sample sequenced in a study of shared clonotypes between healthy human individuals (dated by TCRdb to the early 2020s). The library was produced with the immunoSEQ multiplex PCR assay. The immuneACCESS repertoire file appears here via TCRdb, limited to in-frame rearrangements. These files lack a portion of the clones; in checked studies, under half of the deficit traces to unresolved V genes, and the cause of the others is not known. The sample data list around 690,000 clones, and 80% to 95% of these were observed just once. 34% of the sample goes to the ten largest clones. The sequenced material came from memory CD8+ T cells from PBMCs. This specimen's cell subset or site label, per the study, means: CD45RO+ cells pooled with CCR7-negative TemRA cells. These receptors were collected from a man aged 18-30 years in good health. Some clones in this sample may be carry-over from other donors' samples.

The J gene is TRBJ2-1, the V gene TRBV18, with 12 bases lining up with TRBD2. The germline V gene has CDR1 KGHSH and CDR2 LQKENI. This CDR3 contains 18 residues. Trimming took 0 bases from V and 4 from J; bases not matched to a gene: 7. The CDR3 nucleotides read TGTGCCAGCTCACCACCGACTAGCGGGAGTCTAATGTACAATGAGCAGTTCTTC. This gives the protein CASSPPTSGSLMYNEQFF.

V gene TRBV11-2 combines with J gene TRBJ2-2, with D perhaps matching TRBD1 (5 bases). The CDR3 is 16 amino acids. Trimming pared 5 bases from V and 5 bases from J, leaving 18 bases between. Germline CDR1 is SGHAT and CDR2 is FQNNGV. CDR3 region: CASSLPDTGSTGELFF. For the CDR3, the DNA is TGTGCCAGCAGCCTCCCGGACACTGGATCTACCGGGGAGCTGTTTTTT. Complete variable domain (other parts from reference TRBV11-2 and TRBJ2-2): EAGVAQSPRYKIIEKRQSVAFWCNPISGHATLYWYQQILGQGPKLLIQFQNNGVVDDSQLPKDRFSAERLKGVDSTLKIQPAKLEDSAVYLCASSLPDTGSTGELFFGEGSRLTVL.

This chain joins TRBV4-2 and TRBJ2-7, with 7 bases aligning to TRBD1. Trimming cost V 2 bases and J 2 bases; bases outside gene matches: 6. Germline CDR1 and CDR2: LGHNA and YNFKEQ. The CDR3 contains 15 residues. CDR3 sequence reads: CASSQRDSPPYEQYF. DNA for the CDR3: TGTGCCAGCAGCCAACGGGACAGTCCGCCCTACGAGCAGTACTTC.

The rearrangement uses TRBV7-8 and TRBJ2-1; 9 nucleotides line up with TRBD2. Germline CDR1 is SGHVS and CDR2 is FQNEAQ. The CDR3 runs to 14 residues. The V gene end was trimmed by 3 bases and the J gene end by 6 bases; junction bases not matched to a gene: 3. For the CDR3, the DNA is TGTGCCAGCAGCTTTAGCGGGAGAGCCAATGAGCAGTTCTTC. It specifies CASSFSGRANEQFF.

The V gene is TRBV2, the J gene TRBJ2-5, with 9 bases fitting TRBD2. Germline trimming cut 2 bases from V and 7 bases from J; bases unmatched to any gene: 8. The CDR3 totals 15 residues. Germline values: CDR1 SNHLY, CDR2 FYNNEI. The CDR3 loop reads CASSEWREGRGTQYF. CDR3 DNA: TGTGCCAGCAGTGAATGGCGGGAGGGCCGTGGGACCCAGTACTTC. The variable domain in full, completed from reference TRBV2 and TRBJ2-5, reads EPEVTQTPSHQVTQMGQEVILRCVPISNHLYFYWYRQILGQKVEFLVSFYNNEISEKSEIFDDQFSVERPDGSNFTLKIRSTKLEDSAMYFCASSEWREGRGTQYFGPGTRLLVL.

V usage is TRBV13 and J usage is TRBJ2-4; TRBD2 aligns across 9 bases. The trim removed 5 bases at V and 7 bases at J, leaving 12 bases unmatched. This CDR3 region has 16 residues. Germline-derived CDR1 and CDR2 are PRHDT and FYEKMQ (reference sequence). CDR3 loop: CASSPVGAGGLNIQYF. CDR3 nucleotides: TGTGCCAGCAGCCCCGTGGGGGCGGGAGGGCTGAACATTCAGTACTTC.

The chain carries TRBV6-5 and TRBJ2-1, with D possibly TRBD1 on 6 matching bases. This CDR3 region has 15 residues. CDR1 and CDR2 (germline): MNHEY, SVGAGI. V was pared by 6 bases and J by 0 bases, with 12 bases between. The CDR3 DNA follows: TGTGCCAGCAGGCCGGGACAAAGCTCCTACAATGAGCAGTTCTTC. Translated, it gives CASRPGQSSYNEQFF.

CDR3 sequence reads: CASSATHGDGYTF. CDR3 in DNA: TGTGCCAGTAGTGCGACGCATGGGGACGGCTACACCTTC. The chain combines TRBV19 with TRBJ1-2, with D possibly TRBD1 on 5 matching bases. The germline V gene encodes CDR1 LNHDA and CDR2 SQIVND (reference sequence). The CDR3 has 13 amino acids. Trimming removed 5 bases at V and 8 bases at J, with 15 bases between. The whole variable domain, filled in from reference TRBV19 and TRBJ1-2, reads DGGITQSPKYLFRKEGQNVTLSCEQNLNHDAMYWYRQDPGQGLRLIYYSQIVNDFQKGDIAEGYSVSREKKESFPLTVTSAQKNPTAFYLCASSATHGDGYTFGSGTRLTVV.

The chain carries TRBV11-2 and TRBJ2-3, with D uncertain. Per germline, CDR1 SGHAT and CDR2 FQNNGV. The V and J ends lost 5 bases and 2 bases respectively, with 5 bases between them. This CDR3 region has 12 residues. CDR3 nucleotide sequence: TGTGCCAGCAGCCCGGACACAGATACGCAGTATTTT. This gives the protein CASSPDTDTQYF.

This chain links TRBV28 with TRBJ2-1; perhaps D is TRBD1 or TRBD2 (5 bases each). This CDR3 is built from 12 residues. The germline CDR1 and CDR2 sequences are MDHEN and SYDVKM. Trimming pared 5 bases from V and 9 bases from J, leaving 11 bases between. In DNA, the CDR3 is TGTGCCAGCAGTACCACTGGGGGTGAGCAGTTCTTC. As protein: CASSTTGGEQFF.

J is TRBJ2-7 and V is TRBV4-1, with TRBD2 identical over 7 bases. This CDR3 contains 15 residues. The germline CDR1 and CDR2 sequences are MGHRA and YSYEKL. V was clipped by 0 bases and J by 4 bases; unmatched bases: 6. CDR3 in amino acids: CASSQDRGVGYEQYF. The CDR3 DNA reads TGCGCCAGCAGCCAAGACCGGGGGGTAGGGTACGAGCAGTACTTC.

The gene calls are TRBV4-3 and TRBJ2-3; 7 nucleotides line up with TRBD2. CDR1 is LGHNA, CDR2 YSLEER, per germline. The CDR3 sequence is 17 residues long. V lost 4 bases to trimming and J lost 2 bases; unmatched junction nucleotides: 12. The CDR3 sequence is CASSPGGGGPFTDTQYF. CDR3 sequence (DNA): TGCGCCAGCAGCCCCGGTGGGGGAGGGCCCTTCACAGATACGCAGTATTTT.

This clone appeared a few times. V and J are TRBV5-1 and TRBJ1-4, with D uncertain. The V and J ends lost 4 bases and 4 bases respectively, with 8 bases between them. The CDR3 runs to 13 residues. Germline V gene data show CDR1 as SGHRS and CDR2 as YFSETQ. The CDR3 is CASSGRSNEKLFF. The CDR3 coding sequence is TGCGCCAGCAGCGGTAGAAGTAATGAAAAACTGTTTTTT.

As DNA, the CDR3 is TGTGCCAGCAGTGTAGCGGAGGGCGCCTACGAGCAGTACTTC. The encoded protein is CASSVAEGAYEQYF. V usage is TRBV27 and J usage is TRBJ2-7, with a possible D match to TRBD2 (6 bases). The length of the CDR3 is 14 residues. In germline, CDR1 is MNHEY, CDR2 SMNVEV (reference sequence). V lost 5 bases and J 2 bases, leaving 13 bases between the germline ends.

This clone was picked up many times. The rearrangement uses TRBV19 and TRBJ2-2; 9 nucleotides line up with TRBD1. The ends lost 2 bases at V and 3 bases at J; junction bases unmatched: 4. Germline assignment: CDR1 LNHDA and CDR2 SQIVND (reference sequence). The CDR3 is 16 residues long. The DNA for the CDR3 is TGTGCCAGTAGTATATCCCGGACAGGGGACACCGGGGAGCTGTTTTTT. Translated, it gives CASSISRTGDTGELFF.

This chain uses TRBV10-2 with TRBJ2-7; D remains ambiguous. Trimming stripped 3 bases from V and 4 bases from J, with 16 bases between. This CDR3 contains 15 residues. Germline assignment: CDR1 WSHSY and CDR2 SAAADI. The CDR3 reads CASSDPLEWLYEQYF. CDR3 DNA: TGCGCCAGCAGTGATCCGCTGGAATGGCTGTACGAGCAGTACTTC.

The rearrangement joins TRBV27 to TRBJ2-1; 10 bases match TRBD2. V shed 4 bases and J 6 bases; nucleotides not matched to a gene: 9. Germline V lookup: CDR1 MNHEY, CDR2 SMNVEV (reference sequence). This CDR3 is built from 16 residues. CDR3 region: CASSSKGLAHLNEQFF. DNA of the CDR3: TGTGCCAGCAGTTCGAAGGGACTAGCGCACCTCAATGAGCAGTTCTTC.

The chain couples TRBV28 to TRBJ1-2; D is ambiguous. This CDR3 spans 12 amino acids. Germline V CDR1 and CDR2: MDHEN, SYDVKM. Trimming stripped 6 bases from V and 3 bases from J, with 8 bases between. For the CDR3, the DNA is TGTGCCAGCAGCGACGGGTACTATGGCTACACCTTC. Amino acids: CASSDGYYGYTF.

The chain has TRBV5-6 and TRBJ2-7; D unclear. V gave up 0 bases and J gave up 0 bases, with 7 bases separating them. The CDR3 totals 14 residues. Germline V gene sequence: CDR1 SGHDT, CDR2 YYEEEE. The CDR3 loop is CASSLGQSSYEQYF. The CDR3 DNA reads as TGTGCCAGCAGCTTGGGTCAGAGCTCCTACGAGCAGTACTTC.

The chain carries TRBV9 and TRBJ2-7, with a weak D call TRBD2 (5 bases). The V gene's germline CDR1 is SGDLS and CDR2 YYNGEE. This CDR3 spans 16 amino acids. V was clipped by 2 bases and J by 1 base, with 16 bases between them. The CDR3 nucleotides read TGTGCCAGCAGCGTGGGCGAGGGAAGCCTATCCTACGAGCAGTACTTC. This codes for CASSVGEGSLSYEQYF.

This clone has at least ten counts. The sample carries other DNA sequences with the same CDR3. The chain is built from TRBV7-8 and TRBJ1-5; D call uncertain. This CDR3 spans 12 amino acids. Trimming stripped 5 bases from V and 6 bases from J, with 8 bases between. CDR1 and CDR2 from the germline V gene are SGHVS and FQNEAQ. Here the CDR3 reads CASSPGGQPQHF. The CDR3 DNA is TGTGCCAGCAGCCCTGGCGGTCAGCCCCAGCATTTT.

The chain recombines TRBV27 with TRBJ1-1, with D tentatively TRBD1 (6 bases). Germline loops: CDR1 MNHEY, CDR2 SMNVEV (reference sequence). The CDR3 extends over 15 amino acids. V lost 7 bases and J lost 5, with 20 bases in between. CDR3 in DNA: TGTGCCAGCACCCCGTGGACGGGGGCAGGGACTGAAGCTTTCTTT. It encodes CASTPWTGAGTEAFF.

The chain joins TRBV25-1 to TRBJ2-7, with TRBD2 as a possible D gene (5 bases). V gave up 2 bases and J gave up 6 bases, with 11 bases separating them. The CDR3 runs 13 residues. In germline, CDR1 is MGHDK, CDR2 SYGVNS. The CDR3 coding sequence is TGTGCCAGCAGTGAAGGGCTTGGAGGCGAGCAGTACTTC. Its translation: CASSEGLGGEQYF.

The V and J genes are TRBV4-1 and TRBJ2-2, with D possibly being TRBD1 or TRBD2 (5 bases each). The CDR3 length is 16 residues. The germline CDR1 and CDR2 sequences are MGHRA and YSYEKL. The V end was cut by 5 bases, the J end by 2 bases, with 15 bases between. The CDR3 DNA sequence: TGCGCCAGCAGCGAAAAACCGGGACCAAACACCGGGGAGCTGTTTTTT. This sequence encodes CASSEKPGPNTGELFF.

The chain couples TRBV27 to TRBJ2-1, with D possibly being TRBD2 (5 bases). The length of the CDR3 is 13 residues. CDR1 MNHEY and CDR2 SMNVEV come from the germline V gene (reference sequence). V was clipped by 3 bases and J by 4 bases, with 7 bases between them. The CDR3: CASSFRTYNEQFF. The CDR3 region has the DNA TGTGCCAGCAGTTTTAGGACTTACAATGAGCAGTTCTTC.

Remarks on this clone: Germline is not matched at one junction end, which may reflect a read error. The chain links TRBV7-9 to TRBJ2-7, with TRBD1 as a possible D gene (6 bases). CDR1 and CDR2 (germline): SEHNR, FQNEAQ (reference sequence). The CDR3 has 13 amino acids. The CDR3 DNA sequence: TGCGCCAGCAGCCAGGCACAGGGCTACGAGCAGTACTTC. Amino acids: CASSQAQGYEQYF.

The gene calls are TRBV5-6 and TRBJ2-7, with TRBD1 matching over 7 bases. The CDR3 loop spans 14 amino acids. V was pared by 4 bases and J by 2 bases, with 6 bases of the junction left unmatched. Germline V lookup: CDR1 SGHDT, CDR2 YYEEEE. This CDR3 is CASSLGQSPYEQYF. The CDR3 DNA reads TGTGCCAGCAGCCTGGGACAGTCTCCCTACGAGCAGTACTTC.